The entry below describes one T cell receptor beta chain. Its target antigen remains unknown. Qualities for individual bases were not recorded, and no much larger clone is one base off. CD4+ and CD8+ cells were isolated by positive magnetic bead selection on an AutoMACS, and purity was checked by flow cytometry. Clonal expansions were first screened by flow cytometry with a TCR V beta antibody panel, then characterized by TCRB deep sequencing of sorted CD8+ fractions. Peripheral blood mononuclear cells were isolated by Ficoll-Paque PLUS density gradient separation. Using Nucleospin Tissue or Tissue XS kits, DNA was extracted from CD4-enriched, CD8-enriched or PBMC samples, with quantification by a Qubit 2.0 fluorometer. This sample was taken from a study of somatic mutations in cytotoxic T cells in rheumatoid arthritis (TCRdb year 2017). A note on the overall study: Before any treatment started and right after they were diagnosed, patients gave peripheral blood samples (around 29 ml EDTA). Some V beta antibody-stained T-cell populations were flow-sorted on a FACSAria II or Sony SH800 at nearly 100% purity, and sorted V beta1+ cells also underwent TCRB sequencing. To characterize clonality, the study used TCRB deep sequencing while asking whether somatic mutations are carried by expanded CD8+ T-cell clones in newly diagnosed, untreated rheumatoid arthritis. For some 68 rheumatoid arthritis patients and 20 healthy controls, TCRB deep sequencing was carried out. Median age was essentially the same in the patient group and the control group. The investigation overall reported the following: Several identical CD8+ TCRB sequences were found in both blood and synovial fluid, and in about an eighth of the roughly 65 patients the largest CD8+ clone exceeded 20% of CD8+ cells. Healthy controls showed no age-related increase in CD8+ clonality, whereas patients did (Spearman r ~ 0.5). The antigen targets of the expanded CD8+ clones were unknown, and absence from virus-specific databases did not rule out viral specificity. There was no significant difference in CD8+ T-cell clonality between rheumatoid arthritis patients and age-matched healthy controls. The finding that TRBV07 was slightly underrepresented in patients was left unadjusted for multiple comparisons.

Sequencing of TCRB CDR3 was done on genomic DNA with the immunoSEQ assay. Regarding the original processing steps: Patient CD8+ clones larger than 1% were compared against published virus-specific TCRB sequences, and only a few matched. The analyses included only productive TCRB rearrangements. A clone was defined by a unique TCRB CDR3 sequence, and clonality was computed as a productive clonality index based on Shannon entropy. Repertoire overlap for a pair of samples was computed from each clone's template counts relative to total templates per sample. Flow cytometry-measured V-gene usage correlated with V-gene usage from TCRB sequencing, with a Spearman r of approximately 0.55. TCRdb provides this immuneACCESS table in a form limited to in-frame rearrangements. Some clones are lacking; in checked studies, under half of them reflect an unresolved V gene, and why the rest are absent is not known. V and J calls plus clone size are reproduced from that table; the DNA served to infer D and trimming. The sample table lists 15,000 to 20,000 clones, roughly four fifths of them with a count of one. About a sixth of the sample is held by the ten biggest clonotypes.

The CDR3 contains 15 residues, cysteine and phenylalanine counted. Just CDR3 DNA is preserved here, 45 bases in frame from base 1. Trimming leaves V shorter by 4 bases and J shorter by 4 bases, with the junction holding 9 bases beyond the gene matches. Looking up the germline V gene (reference sequence) yields CDR1 SGHNT and CDR2 YYREEE. The receptor was isolated from a woman aged 45-60 years with rheumatoid arthritis. What was sequenced was CD8+ T cells sorted from blood. The receptor chain draws on TRBV5-4 and TRBJ1-2, and TRBD1 aligns with 8 junction nucleotides. The CDR3 has the sequence CASSPADRVPYGYTF. The DNA reads TGTGCCAGCAGCCCCGCGGACAGGGTGCCCTATGGCTACACCTTC.